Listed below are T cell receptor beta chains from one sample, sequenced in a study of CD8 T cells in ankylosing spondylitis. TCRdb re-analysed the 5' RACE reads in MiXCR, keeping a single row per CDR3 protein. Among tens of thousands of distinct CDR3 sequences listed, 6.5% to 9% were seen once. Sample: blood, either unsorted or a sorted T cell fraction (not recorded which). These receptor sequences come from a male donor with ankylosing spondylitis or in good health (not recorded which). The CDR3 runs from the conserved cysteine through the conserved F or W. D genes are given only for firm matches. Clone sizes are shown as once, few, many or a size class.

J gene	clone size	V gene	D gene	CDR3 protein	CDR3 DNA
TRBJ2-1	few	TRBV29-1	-	CSVDLGRDEQFF	TGCAGCGTGGACTTGGGGCGCGATGAGCAGTTCTTC
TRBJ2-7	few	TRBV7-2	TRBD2	CASSASGARAYEQYF	TGTGCCAGCAGCGCTAGCGGGGCTAGAGCGTACGAGCAGTACTTC
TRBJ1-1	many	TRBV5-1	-	CASSIGATEAFF	TGCGCCAGCAGCATTGGGGCCACTGAAGCTTTCTTT
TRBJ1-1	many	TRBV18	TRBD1	CAITGQLNTEAFF	TGTGCCATCACGGGACAGCTGAACACTGAAGCTTTCTTT
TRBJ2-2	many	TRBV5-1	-	CASSLTSHTGELFF	TGCGCCAGCAGTCTGACGTCTCACACCGGGGAGCTGTTTTTT
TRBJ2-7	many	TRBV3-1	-	CASSQGAGYEQYF	TGTGCCAGCAGCCAAGGAGCGGGCTACGAGCAGTACTTC
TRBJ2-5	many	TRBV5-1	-	CASSFTGRETQYF	TGCGCCAGCAGCTTCACAGGGAGAGAGACCCAGTACTTC
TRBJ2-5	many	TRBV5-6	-	CASSLGRRETQYF	TGTGCCAGCAGCTTGGGCCGGAGGGAGACCCAGTACTTC
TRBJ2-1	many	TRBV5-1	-	CASSLGPPYNEQFF	TGCGCCAGCAGCTTGGGACCACCATACAATGAGCAGTTCTTC
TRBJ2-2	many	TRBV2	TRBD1	CASSGQGSGELFF	TGTGCCAGCAGCGGACAGGGGTCCGGGGAGCTGTTTTTT
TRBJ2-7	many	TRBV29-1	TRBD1	CSAGQGTNSYEQYF	TGCAGCGCTGGACAGGGAACCAACTCCTACGAGCAGTACTTC
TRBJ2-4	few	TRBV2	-	CASSKEYREANIQYF	TGTGCCAGCTCGAAGGAGTACAGGGAGGCAAACATTCAGTACTTC
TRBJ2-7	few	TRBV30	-	CAWSLLQDPYEQYF	TGTGCCTGGTCCCTTCTACAGGATCCCTACGAGCAGTACTTC
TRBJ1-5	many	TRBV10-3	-	CAISESYGDQPQHF	TGTGCCATCAGTGAGTCGTATGGGGATCAGCCCCAGCATTTT
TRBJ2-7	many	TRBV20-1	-	CSAVGGTTREQYF	TGCAGTGCCGTCGGCGGGACCACTCGCGAGCAGTACTTC
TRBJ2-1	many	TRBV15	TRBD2	CATSSEVSSGRAQSEQFF	TGTGCCACCAGCAGCGAGGTCTCAAGCGGGAGAGCACAGAGTGAGCAGTTCTTC
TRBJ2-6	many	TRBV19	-	CASKHRVDPGANVLTF	TGTGCCAGTAAGCACAGGGTAGACCCTGGGGCCAACGTCCTGACTTTC
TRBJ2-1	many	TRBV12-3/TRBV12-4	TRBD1	CASSRTGVGEQFF	TGTGCCAGCAGTCGAACAGGGGTAGGTGAGCAGTTCTTC
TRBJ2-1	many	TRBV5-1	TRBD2	CASSSSGGNYNEQFF	TGCGCCAGCAGCTCTAGCGGGGGGAACTACAATGAGCAGTTCTTC
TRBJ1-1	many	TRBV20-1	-	CSARGGAGSEAFF	TGCAGTGCTAGAGGGGGCGCTGGTTCTGAAGCTTTCTTT
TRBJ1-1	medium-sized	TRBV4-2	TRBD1	CASSQEGDRGPKAFF	TGTGCCAGCAGCCAAGAGGGGGACAGGGGACCGAAAGCTTTCTTT
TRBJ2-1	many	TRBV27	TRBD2	CASSPRTSGNYNEQFF	TGTGCCAGCAGTCCCAGGACTAGCGGGAACTACAATGAGCAGTTCTTC